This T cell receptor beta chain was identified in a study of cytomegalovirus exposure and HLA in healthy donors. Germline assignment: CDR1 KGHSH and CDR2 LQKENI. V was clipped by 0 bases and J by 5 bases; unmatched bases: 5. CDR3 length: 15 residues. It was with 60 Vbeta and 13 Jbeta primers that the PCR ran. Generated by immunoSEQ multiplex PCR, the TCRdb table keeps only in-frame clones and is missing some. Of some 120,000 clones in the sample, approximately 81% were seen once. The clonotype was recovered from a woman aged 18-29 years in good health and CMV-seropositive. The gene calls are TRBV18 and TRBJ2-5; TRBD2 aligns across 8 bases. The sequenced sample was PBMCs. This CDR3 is CASSPPSGGGETQYF. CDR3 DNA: TGTGCCAGCTCACCACCGAGCGGGGGCGGGGAGACCCAGTACTTC.